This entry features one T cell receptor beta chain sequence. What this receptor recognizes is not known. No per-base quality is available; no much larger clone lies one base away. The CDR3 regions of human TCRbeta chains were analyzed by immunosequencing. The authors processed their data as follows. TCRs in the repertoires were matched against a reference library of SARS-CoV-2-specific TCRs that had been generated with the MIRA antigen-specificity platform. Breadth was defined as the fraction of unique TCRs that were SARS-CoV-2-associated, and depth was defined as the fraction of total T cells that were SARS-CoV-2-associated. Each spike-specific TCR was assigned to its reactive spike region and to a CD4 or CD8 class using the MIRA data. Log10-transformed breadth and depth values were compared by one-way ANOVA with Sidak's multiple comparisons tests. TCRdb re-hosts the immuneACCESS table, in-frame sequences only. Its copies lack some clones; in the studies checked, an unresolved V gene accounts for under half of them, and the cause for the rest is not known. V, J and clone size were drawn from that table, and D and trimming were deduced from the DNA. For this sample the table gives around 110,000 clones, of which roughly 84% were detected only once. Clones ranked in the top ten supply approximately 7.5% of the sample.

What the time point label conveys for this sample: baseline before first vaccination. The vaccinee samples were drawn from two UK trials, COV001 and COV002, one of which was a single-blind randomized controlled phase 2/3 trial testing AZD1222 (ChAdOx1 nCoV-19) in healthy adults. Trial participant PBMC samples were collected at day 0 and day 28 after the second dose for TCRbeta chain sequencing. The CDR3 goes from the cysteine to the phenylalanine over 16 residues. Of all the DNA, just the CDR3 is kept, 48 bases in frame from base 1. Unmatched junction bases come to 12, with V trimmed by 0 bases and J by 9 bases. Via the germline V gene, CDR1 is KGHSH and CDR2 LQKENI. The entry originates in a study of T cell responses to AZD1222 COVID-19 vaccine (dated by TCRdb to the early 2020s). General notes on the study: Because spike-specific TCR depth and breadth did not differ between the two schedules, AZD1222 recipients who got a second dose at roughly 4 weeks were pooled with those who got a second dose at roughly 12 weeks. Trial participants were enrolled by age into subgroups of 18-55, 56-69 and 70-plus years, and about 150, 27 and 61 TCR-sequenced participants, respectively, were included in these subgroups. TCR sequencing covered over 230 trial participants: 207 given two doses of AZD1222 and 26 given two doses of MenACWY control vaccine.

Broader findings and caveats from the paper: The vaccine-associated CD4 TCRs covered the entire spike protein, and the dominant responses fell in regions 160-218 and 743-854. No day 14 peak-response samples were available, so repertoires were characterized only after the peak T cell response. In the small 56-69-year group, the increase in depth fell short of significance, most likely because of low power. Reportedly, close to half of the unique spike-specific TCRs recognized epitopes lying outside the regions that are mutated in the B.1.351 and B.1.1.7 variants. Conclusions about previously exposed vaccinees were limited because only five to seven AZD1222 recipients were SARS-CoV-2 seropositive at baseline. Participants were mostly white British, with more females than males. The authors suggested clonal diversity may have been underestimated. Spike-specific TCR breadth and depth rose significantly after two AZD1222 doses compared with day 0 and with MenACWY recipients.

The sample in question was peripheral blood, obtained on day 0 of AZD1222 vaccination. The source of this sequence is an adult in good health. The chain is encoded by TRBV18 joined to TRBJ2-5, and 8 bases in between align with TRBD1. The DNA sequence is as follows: TGTGCCAGCTCACCACCATCGGGACAGGTGTTCGCGGCCCAGTACTTC. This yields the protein CASSPPSGQVFAAQYF. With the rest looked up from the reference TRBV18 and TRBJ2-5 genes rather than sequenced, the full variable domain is NAGVMQNPRHLVRRRGQEARLRCSPMKGHSHVYWYRQLPEEGLKFMVYLQKENIIDESGMPKERFSAEFPKEGPSILRIQQVVRGDSAAYFCASSPPSGQVFAAQYFGPGTRLLVL.